The rows below give T cell receptor beta chains drawn from one sample of a study of somatic mutations in cytotoxic T cells in rheumatoid arthritis. Generated by immunoSEQ multiplex PCR, the TCRdb table keeps only in-frame clones and is missing some. The sample comprises over 15,000 clones, roughly 80% of which are singletons, and about 9.4% rests with the top ten. The sample taken for sequencing was CD8+ T cells sorted from blood. Receptors originate from an adult with rheumatoid arthritis. CDR3s include the opening cysteine and the closing phenylalanine or tryptophan. The order of the fields is V gene, J gene, D gene, clone size, CDR3 protein, CDR3 DNA. D genes are given only for firm matches. Clone size is shown for a subset of rows, as once, few, many or a class of expanded clone.

v_call: TRBV5-1; j_call: TRBJ1-1; d_call: TRBD1; clone_size: -; cdr3_aa: CASSQLGGSPEAFF; cdr3_nt: TGCGCCAGCTCGCAATTAGGGGGCTCCCCTGAAGCTTTCTTT
v_call: TRBV27; j_call: TRBJ2-3; d_call: -; clone_size: -; cdr3_aa: CASTRVGPLPDTQYF; cdr3_nt: TGTGCCAGCACCCGGGTAGGACCCCTTCCAGATACGCAGTATTTT
v_call: TRBV7-9; j_call: TRBJ1-2; d_call: TRBD1; clone_size: -; cdr3_aa: CASAGGTYGYTF; cdr3_nt: TGTGCCAGCGCAGGGGGTACCTATGGCTACACCTTC
v_call: TRBV4-1; j_call: TRBJ2-7; d_call: TRBD2; clone_size: few; cdr3_aa: CASSQVGGTYEQYF; cdr3_nt: TGCGCCAGCAGCCAAGTGGGGGGGACCTACGAGCAGTACTTC
v_call: TRBV30; j_call: TRBJ2-3; d_call: -; clone_size: -; cdr3_aa: CAWGGDTQYF; cdr3_nt: TGTGCCTGGGGGGGGGATACGCAGTATTTT
v_call: TRBV11-2; j_call: TRBJ2-3; d_call: -; clone_size: once; cdr3_aa: CASSLDPATSVADTQYF; cdr3_nt: TGTGCCAGCAGCTTAGATCCGGCCACCAGCGTCGCAGATACGCAGTATTTT
v_call: TRBV9; j_call: TRBJ1-2; d_call: -; clone_size: once; cdr3_aa: CASSPPQATYGYTF; cdr3_nt: TGTGCCAGCAGCCCACCGCAGGCTACCTATGGCTACACCTTC
v_call: TRBV19; j_call: TRBJ2-2; d_call: -; clone_size: -; cdr3_aa: CASQAGGELFF; cdr3_nt: TGTGCCAGTCAAGCCGGCGGGGAGCTGTTTTTT
v_call: TRBV6-4; j_call: TRBJ2-3; d_call: -; clone_size: -; cdr3_aa: CASSDFASGTDTQYF; cdr3_nt: TGTGCCAGCAGTGACTTTGCTAGCGGCACAGATACGCAGTATTTT
v_call: TRBV9; j_call: TRBJ2-7; d_call: -; clone_size: once; cdr3_aa: CASSGDGYEQYF; cdr3_nt: TGTGCCAGCAGCGGGGACGGCTACGAGCAGTACTTC
v_call: TRBV10-3; j_call: TRBJ1-1; d_call: -; clone_size: once; cdr3_aa: CAISESWRQPNTEAFF; cdr3_nt: TGTGCCATCAGTGAGTCGTGGAGACAACCGAACACTGAAGCTTTCTTT
v_call: TRBV28; j_call: TRBJ2-1; d_call: -; clone_size: -; cdr3_aa: CASSPVVIRQGSYNEQFF; cdr3_nt: TGTGCCAGCAGTCCCGTGGTAATTCGGCAGGGGAGTTACAATGAGCAGTTCTTC
v_call: TRBV4-1; j_call: TRBJ2-7; d_call: TRBD1; clone_size: -; cdr3_aa: CASSPDRGVYEQYF; cdr3_nt: TGCGCCAGCAGCCCGGACAGGGGGGTCTACGAGCAGTACTTC
v_call: TRBV5-6; j_call: TRBJ1-1; d_call: -; clone_size: -; cdr3_aa: CASSLAVGGQENTEAFF; cdr3_nt: TGTGCCAGCAGCTTGGCCGTGGGGGGGCAGGAGAACACTGAAGCTTTCTTT
v_call: TRBV11-2; j_call: TRBJ1-2; d_call: -; clone_size: -; cdr3_aa: CASSYPYGYTF; cdr3_nt: TGTGCCAGCAGCTACCCCTATGGCTACACCTTC
v_call: TRBV15; j_call: TRBJ1-6; d_call: -; clone_size: -; cdr3_aa: CATSKTRTRWNSPLHF; cdr3_nt: TGTGCCACCAGCAAGACACGAACGCGTTGGAATTCACCCCTCCACTTT
v_call: TRBV9; j_call: TRBJ2-7; d_call: TRBD1; clone_size: few; cdr3_aa: CASSPPDRVYEQYF; cdr3_nt: TGTGCCAGCAGCCCCCCGGACAGGGTCTACGAGCAGTACTTC
v_call: TRBV27; j_call: TRBJ1-4; d_call: TRBD1; clone_size: -; cdr3_aa: CASRKAGTGQEKLFF; cdr3_nt: TGTGCCAGCAGAAAGGCCGGGACAGGGCAGGAAAAACTGTTTTTT
v_call: TRBV2; j_call: TRBJ2-3; d_call: -; clone_size: -; cdr3_aa: CASSARLDTDTQYF; cdr3_nt: TGTGCCAGCAGCGCCCGACTAGACACAGATACGCAGTATTTT
v_call: TRBV7-3; j_call: TRBJ1-1; d_call: -; clone_size: -; cdr3_aa: CASSLNGKAEAFF; cdr3_nt: TGTGCCAGCAGCTTAAACGGGAAAGCTGAAGCTTTCTTT
v_call: TRBV7-7; j_call: TRBJ2-5; d_call: -; clone_size: -; cdr3_aa: CASSLQRGETQYF; cdr3_nt: TGTGCCAGCAGCTTACAGAGGGGAGAGACCCAGTACTTC
v_call: TRBV10-3; j_call: TRBJ2-3; d_call: -; clone_size: -; cdr3_aa: CAITEGDTETSPRNTDTQYF; cdr3_nt: TGTGCCATCACCGAGGGGGACACCGAGACCTCGCCGCGGAACACAGATACGCAGTATTTT
v_call: TRBV9; j_call: TRBJ1-1; d_call: TRBD1; clone_size: -; cdr3_aa: CASSVHGGDRANTEAFF; cdr3_nt: TGTGCCAGCAGCGTCCATGGGGGGGACAGGGCGAACACTGAAGCTTTCTTT
v_call: TRBV9; j_call: TRBJ1-5; d_call: -; clone_size: few; cdr3_aa: CASSVGDWPQHF; cdr3_nt: TGTGCCAGCAGCGTAGGGGATTGGCCCCAGCATTTT
v_call: TRBV5-5; j_call: TRBJ1-2; d_call: -; clone_size: -; cdr3_aa: CASSADVGDYGYTF; cdr3_nt: TGTGCCAGCAGCGCGGACGTAGGGGACTATGGCTACACCTTC
v_call: TRBV7-9; j_call: TRBJ1-1; d_call: TRBD1; clone_size: -; cdr3_aa: CASSWTGLNTEAFF; cdr3_nt: TGTGCCAGCAGCTGGACAGGCTTGAACACTGAAGCTTTCTTT
v_call: TRBV6-6; j_call: TRBJ1-1; d_call: -; clone_size: -; cdr3_aa: CASSYGTNTEAFF; cdr3_nt: TGTGCCAGCAGTTACGGGACTAACACTGAAGCTTTCTTT
v_call: TRBV6-6; j_call: TRBJ2-7; d_call: TRBD1; clone_size: -; cdr3_aa: CASSYPPDRAAYEQYF; cdr3_nt: TGTGCCAGCAGTTATCCCCCCGACAGGGCTGCCTACGAGCAGTACTTC
v_call: TRBV19; j_call: TRBJ1-1; d_call: -; clone_size: -; cdr3_aa: CASSIDGQLNTEAFF; cdr3_nt: TGTGCCAGTAGTATAGATGGACAGCTTAACACTGAAGCTTTCTTT
v_call: TRBV9; j_call: TRBJ2-5; d_call: -; clone_size: -; cdr3_aa: CASSAPSGTQYF; cdr3_nt: TGTGCCAGCAGCGCCCCTTCGGGGACCCAGTACTTC
v_call: TRBV7-2; j_call: TRBJ2-1; d_call: TRBD2; clone_size: -; cdr3_aa: CASSSLLAGRGEQFF; cdr3_nt: TGTGCCAGCAGCTCTTTACTAGCGGGACGAGGGGAGCAGTTCTTC
v_call: TRBV30; j_call: TRBJ1-5; d_call: -; clone_size: -; cdr3_aa: CAWSAEYDQPQHF; cdr3_nt: TGTGCCTGGAGTGCCGAATACGATCAGCCCCAGCATTTT
v_call: TRBV6-5; j_call: TRBJ2-1; d_call: -; clone_size: -; cdr3_aa: CASSYSGANEQFF; cdr3_nt: TGTGCCAGCAGTTACTCCGGGGCCAATGAGCAGTTCTTC
v_call: TRBV6-5; j_call: TRBJ2-1; d_call: -; clone_size: -; cdr3_aa: CASTYGATYNEQFF; cdr3_nt: TGTGCCAGCACCTACGGGGCTACCTACAATGAGCAGTTCTTC
v_call: TRBV28; j_call: TRBJ1-5; d_call: -; clone_size: -; cdr3_aa: CASSSPGVVQPQHF; cdr3_nt: TGTGCCAGCAGTTCCCCGGGCGTAGTTCAGCCCCAGCATTTT
v_call: TRBV12-5; j_call: TRBJ2-3; d_call: TRBD2; clone_size: -; cdr3_aa: CASGLAGGDTQYF; cdr3_nt: TGTGCTAGTGGTTTGGCCGGGGGGGATACGCAGTATTTT
v_call: TRBV4-1; j_call: TRBJ2-7; d_call: -; clone_size: once; cdr3_aa: CASSRGGSYEQYF; cdr3_nt: TGCGCCAGCAGCCGGGGCGGCTCCTACGAGCAGTACTTC
v_call: TRBV21-1; j_call: TRBJ1-2; d_call: -; clone_size: -; cdr3_aa: CASSRLAGYGYTF; cdr3_nt: TGTGCCAGCAGCAGACTGGCAGGGTATGGCTACACCTTC
v_call: TRBV7-6; j_call: TRBJ1-1; d_call: -; clone_size: -; cdr3_aa: CASSQLGFEPEMNTEAFF; cdr3_nt: TGTGCCAGCAGCCAACTAGGGTTTGAGCCTGAAATGAACACTGAAGCTTTCTTT
v_call: TRBV19; j_call: TRBJ2-2; d_call: -; clone_size: -; cdr3_aa: CAAGGTGELFF; cdr3_nt: TGTGCCGCCGGGGGCACCGGGGAGCTGTTTTTT
v_call: TRBV6-4; j_call: TRBJ2-1; d_call: -; clone_size: -; cdr3_aa: CASSVSGGPYNEQFF; cdr3_nt: TGTGCCAGCAGTGTTTCAGGAGGACCCTACAATGAGCAGTTCTTC
v_call: TRBV7-9; j_call: TRBJ1-1; d_call: TRBD1; clone_size: once; cdr3_aa: CASSQGGQGVMNTEAFF; cdr3_nt: TGTGCCAGCAGCCAGGGGGGACAGGGGGTCATGAACACTGAAGCTTTCTTT
v_call: TRBV5-4; j_call: TRBJ2-1; d_call: -; clone_size: -; cdr3_aa: CASSLEVAWEQFF; cdr3_nt: TGTGCCAGCAGCTTGGAAGTAGCGTGGGAGCAGTTCTTC